Below, 18 T cell receptor beta chains from the same sample are listed, as sequenced in a study of cytomegalovirus exposure and HLA in healthy donors. A multiplex PCR was run with 60 Vbeta primers and 13 Jbeta primers. The protocol was immunoSEQ multiplex PCR, while the TCRdb copy is restricted to in-frame clones and leaves out a portion. The table shows about 110,000 clones, with less than 70% occurring only once. Material: PBMCs. The receptors shown here come from a woman between 65 and 79 years old in good health and CMV-seropositive.

As to this clone: Other DNA sequences within the sample encode an identical CDR3. CDR3: CASSIQGAGETQYF. CDR3 DNA: TGTGCCAGTAGTATACAGGGGGCGGGTGAGACCCAGTACTTC. The chain recombines TRBV19 with TRBJ2-5; the match to TRBD1 covers 8 bases. After removal of 2 bases from V and 5 bases from J, the junction contained 4 bases not matched to a gene. This CDR3 is built from 14 residues. The germline V gene has CDR1 LNHDA and CDR2 SQIVND (reference sequence).

There are a few counts of this clone. The V call is TRBV11-1, the J call TRBJ2-2, with TRBD1 identical over 10 bases. Germline V gene sequence: CDR1 SGHAT, CDR2 FQDESV (reference sequence). CDR3 length equals 16 residues. V dropped 5 bases and J dropped 4; count of bases not matched to a gene: 7. In DNA, the CDR3 is TGTGCCAGCAGCCCCGGGACAGGGGAAGGCACCGGGGAGCTGTTTTTT. Translating gives CASSPGTGEGTGELFF.

The chain is built from TRBV5-5 and TRBJ2-5, with a tentative D call TRBD2 (7 bases). The germline V and J ends were trimmed by 4 bases and 5 bases, with 24 bases remaining between them. The germline V gene has CDR1 SGHKS and CDR2 YYEKEE (reference sequence). The CDR3 sequence is 17 residues long. CDR3: CASSANSGGGAGETQYF. In nucleotides, the CDR3 is TGTGCCAGCAGCGCGAACAGTGGCGGGGGCGCGGGGGAGACCCAGTACTTC.

The V gene is TRBV6-5, the J gene TRBJ2-4, with TRBD2 identical over 9 bases. The CDR3 length is 13 residues. The germline V gene encodes CDR1 MNHEY and CDR2 SVGAGI. The V and J ends lost 4 bases and 5 bases, in that order; junction bases with no gene match: 0. CDR3 sequence reads: CASSLAGENIQYF. The CDR3 bases are TGTGCCAGCAGTTTAGCGGGGGAAAACATTCAGTACTTC.

The genes are TRBV7-2 and TRBJ2-3; 9 bases fit TRBD1. Germline lookup yields CDR1 SGHTA and CDR2 FQGNSA. CDR3 size: 15 residues. V gave up 5 bases and J gave up 5 bases; unmatched junction bases: 8. CDR3 in amino acids: CASSISGTGLDTQYF. The CDR3 DNA reads TGTGCCAGCAGCATCTCCGGGACAGGGCTAGATACGCAGTATTTT.

The chain is built from TRBV6-5 and TRBJ2-3; D gene unclear. The CDR3 loop spans 12 amino acids. V was pared by 8 bases and J by 2 bases, with 8 bases between. Per the germline V gene, CDR1 is MNHEY and CDR2 is SVGAGI. CDR3 bases: TGTGCCAGCTTCAGTAACACAGATACGCAGTATTTT. Its translation: CASFSNTDTQYF.

This clone was observed a handful of times. The CDR3 DNA reads as TGTGCCATCAAAGGGGGGGCGCAGCCGGACACTGAAGCTTTCTTT. This translates into CAIKGGAQPDTEAFF. The chain employs TRBV10-3 and TRBJ1-1, with D maybe TRBD1 (6 bases). The V end was cut by 7 bases, the J end by 3 bases, with 18 bases between. From germline, CDR1 is ENHRY and CDR2 SYGVKD. The CDR3 contains 15 residues.

This chain connects TRBV7-9 to TRBJ1-2, with D possibly matching TRBD1 (5 bases). This CDR3 spans 13 amino acids. Germline V gene data show CDR1 as SEHNR and CDR2 as FQNEAQ (reference sequence). V was cut by 5 bases and J by 4 bases, with 11 bases left in between. The CDR3 loop reads CASSPQETYGYTF. In DNA, the CDR3 is TGTGCCAGCAGCCCACAGGAGACCTATGGCTACACCTTC.

The rearrangement links TRBV7-9 to TRBJ1-1, with 8 bases aligning to TRBD1. The V gene's germline CDR1 is SEHNR and CDR2 FQNEAQ (reference sequence). This CDR3 is built from 14 residues. V was pared by 5 bases and J by 4 bases, with 6 bases of the junction left unmatched. The CDR3 region has the DNA TGTGCCAGCAGCCCCTCTACAGGGGGCACTGAAGCTTTCTTT. It is translated as CASSPSTGGTEAFF.

The chain employs TRBV14 and TRBJ2-4, with D unresolved. The germline V and J ends were trimmed by 0 bases and 7 bases, with 13 bases remaining between them. Germline lookup yields CDR1 SGHDN and CDR2 FVKESK. The CDR3 runs to 15 residues. The CDR3 reads CASSQEGTLRNIQYF. Written as DNA, the CDR3 is TGTGCCAGCAGCCAAGAGGGCACCCTCCGGAACATTCAGTACTTC.

CDR3 protein: CASSFSGQAPETQYF. The CDR3 DNA is TGCGCCAGCAGCTTCTCGGGACAAGCCCCAGAGACCCAGTACTTC. The chain employs TRBV5-1 and TRBJ2-5; a possible D gene is TRBD1 (6 bases). V was shortened by 2 bases and J by 4 bases, with 15 bases between the two germline ends. Germline V lookup: CDR1 SGHRS, CDR2 YFSETQ. The CDR3 runs 15 residues.

This chain connects TRBV7-2 to TRBJ2-2; D perhaps matches TRBD2 (6 bases). Trimming removed 1 base from V and 4 bases from J, with 10 bases in between. CDR1 and CDR2 (germline): SGHTA, FQGNSA. This CDR3 comprises 15 residues. CDR3 in amino acids: CASSLVGGFTGELFF. DNA of the CDR3: TGTGCCAGCAGCTTAGTTGGGGGGTTCACCGGGGAGCTGTTTTTT.

The chain couples TRBV11-1 to TRBJ2-4; 9 nucleotides match TRBD1. The V gene end was trimmed by 3 bases and the J gene end by 0 bases; junction bases not matched to a gene: 9. The CDR3 is 18 residues long. Germline-derived CDR1 and CDR2 are SGHAT and FQDESV (reference sequence). CDR3 loop: CASSFRGQGNLAKNIQYF. CDR3 coding DNA: TGTGCCAGCAGCTTCAGGGGACAGGGCAACTTAGCCAAAAACATTCAGTACTTC.

Only one count was recorded for this clone. The chain recombines TRBV2 with TRBJ1-5; possibly TRBD1 for D (6 bases). Trimming cost V 4 bases and J 0 bases, with 10 bases left between them. The CDR3 is 15 amino acids. From germline, CDR1 is SNHLY and CDR2 FYNNEI. CDR3 sequence reads: CASSGDIDSNQPQHF. The CDR3 bases are TGTGCCAGCAGTGGGGACATTGATAGCAATCAGCCCCAGCATTTT.

In DNA form, the CDR3 reads TGTGCCAGCAGTTACTCGTTTCAGGGTCGTTGGGAGCAGTTCTTC. This encodes CASSYSFQGRWEQFF. This chain joins TRBV6-6 and TRBJ2-1; D is possibly TRBD1 (5 bases). V lost 0 bases and J lost 10, with 16 bases in between. The CDR3 extends over 15 amino acids. CDR1 is MNHNY, CDR2 SVGAGI, per germline (reference sequence).

CDR3 region: CASSQAGTGAGELFF. The CDR3 DNA reads as TGTGCCAGCAGCCAAGCCGGGACGGGGGCCGGGGAGCTGTTTTTT. V and J are TRBV14 and TRBJ2-2, with D possibly TRBD2 on 6 matching bases. The CDR3 sequence is 15 residues long. Trimming left V 1 base short and J 6 bases short, with 12 bases between. Germline V gene sequence: CDR1 SGHDN, CDR2 FVKESK.

The CDR3 here is CATSRDRSYEQYF. The CDR3 bases are TGTGCCACCAGCAGAGACCGGTCCTACGAGCAGTACTTC. The J gene is TRBJ2-7, the V gene TRBV15; no firm D call. CDR1 and CDR2 (germline): LNHNV, YYDKDF (reference sequence). The CDR3 sequence is 13 residues long. Trimming removed 0 bases from V and 1 base from J, with 4 bases in between.

The chain employs TRBV18 and TRBJ1-1, with D unresolved. The V and J ends lost 3 bases and 2 bases respectively, with 10 bases between them. The germline gives CDR1 KGHSH, CDR2 LQKENI. CDR3 length equals 14 residues. The CDR3 nucleotides are TGTGCCAGCTCACCGGGAGGCGGCAACACTGAAGCTTTCTTT. The encoded protein is CASSPGGGNTEAFF.